One and the same sample provided the 5 T cell receptor beta chains below, sequenced in a study of resident and recirculating memory T cells in vitiligo. Data came from immunoSEQ multiplex PCR; TCRdb stores just in-frame clones and leaves some out. The sample includes fewer than 80,000 clones, approximately 91% of them seen just once. The sequencing input was blood. Source of these receptors: a male donor with vitiligo.

This sequence joins TRBV7-2 and TRBJ2-7; 8 bases align to TRBD1. The length of the CDR3 is 15 residues. Trimming cost V 3 bases and J 6 bases; bases outside gene matches: 10. Germline V gives CDR1 SGHTA, CDR2 FQGNSA. The CDR3: CASSFLIRTGSEQYF. The CDR3 DNA reads TGTGCCAGCAGCTTCCTAATCCGGACAGGGTCCGAGCAGTACTTC.

This CDR3 reads CSVALAGDNEQFF. CDR3 nucleotides: TGCAGCGTTGCCTTAGCGGGGGACAATGAGCAGTTCTTC. The chain couples TRBV29-1 to TRBJ2-1; 9 bases fit TRBD2. CDR1 and CDR2 (germline): SQVTM, ANQGSEA. J gave up 5 bases and V 4 bases, and 3 bases lay outside the gene matches. The CDR3 consists of 13 residues.

The V call is TRBV11-2, the J call TRBJ1-6; 8 bases line up with TRBD1. The CDR3 is 14 amino acids. The V and J ends lost 4 bases and 9 bases, in that order; junction bases with no gene match: 5. In germline, CDR1 is SGHAT, CDR2 FQNNGV. Here the CDR3 reads CASSSGQGISPLHF. CDR3 DNA: TGTGCCAGCAGCTCTGGACAGGGCATTTCACCCCTCCACTTT.

The chain couples TRBV7-2 to TRBJ1-1, with 10 bases fitting TRBD1. The CDR3 has 17 residues. J lost 4 bases, V lost 4 bases, and 12 bases had no gene match. The germline V gene has CDR1 SGHTA and CDR2 FQGNSA. The CDR3 is CASSSRGGDRGGTEAFF. The CDR3 DNA follows: TGTGCCAGCAGCTCGCGCGGGGGGGACAGGGGTGGCACTGAAGCTTTCTTT.

V gene TRBV7-8 combines with J gene TRBJ1-1; tentatively, D is TRBD1 (5 bases). The CDR3 loop spans 14 amino acids. From germline, CDR1 is SGHVS and CDR2 FQNEAQ. Trimming took off 1 base at V and 4 bases at J, with 10 bases between the two ends. DNA of the CDR3: TGTGCCAGCAGCTTAGGGGGCTTGATCACTGAAGCTTTCTTT. As protein: CASSLGGLITEAFF.